These T cell receptor beta chains were read from a single sample in a study of blood T cell repertoires in COVID-19. Clones were sequenced by immunoSEQ multiplex PCR, and TCRdb holds only the in-frame ones, with some missing. The sample has hundreds of thousands of clones; 70% to 90% are singletons. Sequencing was carried out using PBMCs or T cells enriched from blood (not recorded which). The origin of the receptors is a woman between 40 and 50 years old who had recovered from COVID-19. Each CDR3 is given with its conserved first and last residue. The order of the fields is D gene, J gene, clone size, V gene, CDR3 DNA, CDR3 protein. D genes are given only for firm matches. Part of the rows lack a size; the others show once, few, many or a class for expanded clones.

- TRBJ1-2 - TRBV27 TGTGCCAGCAGTTTAAGTCCCCGACATGTAGGCTACACCTTC CASSLSPRHVGYTF
- TRBJ1-1 - TRBV7-3 TGTGCCAGCCAGGGCTGGGGCACTGAAGCTTTCTTT CASQGWGTEAFF
TRBD1 TRBJ1-1 few TRBV10-3 TGTGCCATCAGTGAGTCGACGACAGGGGGGGTGGCTTTCTTT CAISESTTGGVAFF
TRBD1 TRBJ1-1 - TRBV2 TGTGCCAGCAGACAGGGGCCCAGTAACACTGAAGCTTTCTTT CASRQGPSNTEAFF
- TRBJ2-5 - TRBV5-4 TGTGCCAGCAGCTTAGAGGTCTCAGAGACCCAGTACTTC CASSLEVSETQYF
- TRBJ1-1 - TRBV6-2/TRBV6-3 TGTGCCAGCAGTTACTCAAGCCCCCCTGAAGCTTTCTTT CASSYSSPPEAFF
- TRBJ1-5 - TRBV19 TGTGCCAGTAGTATTCGCGGCGAGGCGAGGGCTTTTCAGCCCCAGCATTTT CASSIRGEARAFQPQHF
- TRBJ2-5 - TRBV18 TGTGCCAGCTCAGAGGGACTGAACCAAGAGACCCAGTACTTC CASSEGLNQETQYF
- TRBJ1-5 - TRBV6-2/TRBV6-3 TGTGCCAGCAGTTACTCCGGCAGGTTCAATCAGCCCCAGCATTTT CASSYSGRFNQPQHF
- TRBJ2-1 - TRBV12-3/TRBV12-4 TGTGCCAGCAGTACCAACAGGGACAATGAGCAGTTCTTC CASSTNRDNEQFF
TRBD2 TRBJ2-7 - TRBV27 TGTGCCAGCAGTCCAAGGACTAGCGTAACCTACGAGCAGTACTTC CASSPRTSVTYEQYF
TRBD2 TRBJ2-5 - TRBV25-1 TGTGCCAGTTCTAGCGGACCAAGAGAGACCCAGTACTTC CASSSGPRETQYF
TRBD1 TRBJ1-1 few TRBV4-1 TGCGCCAGCAGCCAAGAATTCAGGGGGCTCTGGAACACTGAAGCTTTCTTT CASSQEFRGLWNTEAFF
TRBD1 TRBJ1-5 - TRBV5-8 TGTGCCAGCAGCTCTGGGACAGGGGGCTTAAAGCCCCAGCATTTT CASSSGTGGLKPQHF
- TRBJ2-7 - TRBV6-2/TRBV6-3 TGTGCCAGCAGTGCCCCTGCTAGGCCGAATGGCTACGAGCAGTACTTC CASSAPARPNGYEQYF
- TRBJ1-3 few TRBV23-1 TGCGCCAGCAGTCAATCACGGACTAACGGTGGAAACACCATATATTTT CASSQSRTNGGNTIYF
- TRBJ2-5 - TRBV18 TGTGCCAGCTCACTCACTACGGCGGAGACCCAGTACTTC CASSLTTAETQYF
TRBD2 TRBJ2-1 - TRBV28 TGTGCCAGCAGTTCTGTAGCGGGAAGGGACAATGAGCAGTTCTTC CASSSVAGRDNEQFF
- TRBJ2-2 - TRBV3-1/TRBV3-2 TGTGCCAGCAGACCTCGGGGGAGGAACACCGGGGAGCTGTTTTTT CASRPRGRNTGELFF
- TRBJ2-5 - TRBV5-1 TGCGCCAGCAGCTTGGAATCTGGGCTCCAAGAGACCCAGTACTTC CASSLESGLQETQYF
- TRBJ2-7 - TRBV21-1 TGTGCCAGTCAACTAGCGGGAGGGCCAGTCCACGAGCAGTACTTC CASQLAGGPVHEQYF
TRBD1 TRBJ1-1 - TRBV3-1/TRBV3-2 TGTGCCAGCAGCCACATCTCGGGACAGCCAAGGAACACTGAAGCTTTCTTT CASSHISGQPRNTEAFF
- TRBJ1-2 - TRBV7-8 TGTGCCAGCAGCTTAGAGGAAGGGGTTGGGGGCTACACCTTC CASSLEEGVGGYTF
- TRBJ2-7 few TRBV5-4 TGTGCCAGCAGCCCGGACAGCCCACGTGAGCAGTACTTC CASSPDSPREQYF